This TCR beta chain was documented in a study of blood T cell repertoires in COVID-19. Study in general: Acute and convalescent COVID-19 samples came from the United States, Italy and Spain. In each case, the material was cDNA or gDNA derived from T cells, B-cell-depleted T cells, or PBMCs.

In this sample, this clone turned up a few times. The CDR3 consists of 13 residues. The germline V gene has CDR1 SGHTS and CDR2 YDEGEE. Trimming cost V 3 bases and J 6 bases; bases outside gene matches: 1. In the authors' methods: Amplification of reference gene primers was used by the study to estimate nucleated cell counts. Sequenced by immunoSEQ multiplex PCR; TCRdb stores in-frame clones only, minus some. That table is the source of V, J and clone size, and D and trimming were worked out from the DNA. Of about 24,000 clones listed, 65% to 80% are singletons. Sample: peripheral blood. The genes are TRBV5-8 and TRBJ2-4, with 9 bases that match TRBD1. The TCR originated in a human donor in a cohort sampled during active or convalescent COVID-19. Here the CDR3 reads CASSSGQGNIQYF. DNA of the CDR3: TGTGCCAGCAGCTCGGGACAGGGAAACATTCAGTACTTC.